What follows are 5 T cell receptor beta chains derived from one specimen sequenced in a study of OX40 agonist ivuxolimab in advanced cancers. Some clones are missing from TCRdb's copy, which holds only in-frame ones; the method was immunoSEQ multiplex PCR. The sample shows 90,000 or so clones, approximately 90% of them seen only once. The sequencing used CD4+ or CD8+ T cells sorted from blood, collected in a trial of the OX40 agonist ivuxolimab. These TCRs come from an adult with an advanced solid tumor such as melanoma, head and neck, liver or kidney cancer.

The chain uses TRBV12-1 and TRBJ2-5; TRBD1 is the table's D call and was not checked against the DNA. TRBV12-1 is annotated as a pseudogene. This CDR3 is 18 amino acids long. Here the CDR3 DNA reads TGTGCCAGCAACCCCCTGCCCAGGATTCATAAAAACCAAGAGACCCAGTACTTC. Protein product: CASNPLPRIHKNQETQYF.

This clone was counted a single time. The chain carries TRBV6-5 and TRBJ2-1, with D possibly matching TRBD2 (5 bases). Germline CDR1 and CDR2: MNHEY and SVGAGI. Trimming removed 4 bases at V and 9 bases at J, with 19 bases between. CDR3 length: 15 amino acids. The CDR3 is CASSWRPGPQGEQFF. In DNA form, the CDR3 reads TGTGCCAGCAGTTGGAGGCCCGGGCCCCAAGGTGAGCAGTTCTTC.

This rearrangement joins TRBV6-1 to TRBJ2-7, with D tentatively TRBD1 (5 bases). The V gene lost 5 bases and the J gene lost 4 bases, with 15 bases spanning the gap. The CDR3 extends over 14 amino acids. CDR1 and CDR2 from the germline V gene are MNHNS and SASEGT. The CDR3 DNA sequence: TGTGCCAGCAGTCCCCGGACATTGAAATACGAGCAGTACTTC. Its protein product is CASSPRTLKYEQYF.

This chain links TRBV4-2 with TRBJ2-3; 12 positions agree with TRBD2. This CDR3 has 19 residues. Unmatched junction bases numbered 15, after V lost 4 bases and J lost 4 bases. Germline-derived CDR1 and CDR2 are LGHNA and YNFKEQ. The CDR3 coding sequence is TGTGCCAGCAGCCCGGCGGCTAGCGGGGGGGCGGAGAGCGCAGATACGCAGTATTTT. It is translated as CASSPAASGGAESADTQYF.

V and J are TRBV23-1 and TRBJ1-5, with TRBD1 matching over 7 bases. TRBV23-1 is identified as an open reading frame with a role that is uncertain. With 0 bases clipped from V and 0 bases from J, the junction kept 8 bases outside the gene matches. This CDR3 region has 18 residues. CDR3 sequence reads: CASSQSYGGQISNQPQHF. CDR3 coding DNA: TGCGCCAGCAGTCAATCGTACGGGGGACAGATTAGCAATCAGCCCCAGCATTTT.